What follows are 21 T cell receptor beta chains derived from one specimen sequenced in a study of T cell changes during pregnancy in multiple sclerosis. Profiled with immunoSEQ multiplex PCR; TCRdb holds only in-frame clones, not every one. The table shows roughly 100,000 clones, with roughly nine tenths occurring only once. This specimen consisted of peripheral blood, obtained before pregnancy. Every receptor here comes from a female donor with multiple sclerosis, enrolled in a pregnancy study.

J is TRBJ1-4 and V is TRBV6-1; 7 bases agree with TRBD1. The CDR3 loop spans 15 amino acids. CDR1 and CDR2 from the germline V gene are MNHNS and SASEGT. V lost 2 bases, J lost 7 bases, and 7 bases stayed unmatched. The CDR3, as DNA: TGTGCCAGCAGTGAAACGGCAGGGGGAGGTGAAAAACTGTTTTTT. It specifies CASSETAGGGEKLFF.

The V call is TRBV7-9, the J call TRBJ2-4, with TRBD2 matching over 9 bases. After removal of 5 bases from V and 7 bases from J, the junction contained 12 bases not matched to a gene. CDR1 and CDR2 from the germline V gene are SEHNR and FQNEAQ (reference sequence). The CDR3 consists of 16 residues. The CDR3 region is CASSPESSGDLNIQYF. In DNA form, the CDR3 reads TGTGCCAGCAGCCCTGAGTCTAGCGGGGATTTGAACATTCAGTACTTC.

This clone showed up just once. The J gene is TRBJ1-1, the V gene TRBV27; 8 nucleotides align to TRBD1. The J segment lost 5 bases and the V segment lost 7 bases, leaving 12 bases of the junction unmatched. Germline-derived CDR1 and CDR2 are MNHEY and SMNVEV (reference sequence). The CDR3 length is 15 residues. CDR3 nucleotide sequence: TGTGCCAGCATCAAATCGGTGGACAGGGTAACTGAAGCTTTCTTT. Its translation: CASIKSVDRVTEAFF.

The chain is built from TRBV27 and TRBJ2-1, with 7 bases that match TRBD2. The CDR3 sequence is 11 residues long. Losses at the gene ends were 4 bases for V and 16 bases for J; bases not matched to a gene: 7. The V gene's germline CDR1 is MNHEY and CDR2 SMNVEV (reference sequence). The CDR3 sequence is CASSWDYPGFF. The CDR3 DNA follows: TGTGCCAGCAGTTGGGACTATCCGGGCTTCTTC.

The chain combines TRBV5-1 with TRBJ2-5; D is uncertain. Germline V gives CDR1 SGHRS, CDR2 YFSETQ. The length of the CDR3 is 13 residues. The V and J ends lost 0 bases and 5 bases respectively, with 8 bases between them. CDR3 region: CASSLALRETQYF. The CDR3 DNA sequence: TGCGCCAGCAGCTTGGCCTTGAGGGAGACCCAGTACTTC.

As DNA, the CDR3 is TGTGCCATCTGGGGACAGGGAATTTACGAGCAGTACTTC. Its translation: CAIWGQGIYEQYF. The chain couples TRBV6-1 to TRBJ2-7, with 9 bases identical to TRBD1. This CDR3 comprises 13 residues. Germline CDR1 reads MNHNS; CDR2 reads SASEGT. With 10 bases clipped from V and 4 bases from J, the junction kept 8 bases outside the gene matches.

This CDR3 is CASSKGREGLSNEQFF. CDR3 coding DNA: TGTGCCAGCAGCAAGGGGCGGGAGGGCCTTTCAAATGAGCAGTTCTTC. The chain has TRBV7-8 and TRBJ2-1, with 9 nucleotides matching TRBD2. Germline lookup yields CDR1 SGHVS and CDR2 FQNEAQ. The junction had 12 bases not matched to a gene; V was cut back by 5 bases and J by 7 bases. CDR3 length equals 16 residues.

The table lists this clone with a count of one. This rearrangement joins TRBV7-9 to TRBJ1-3; D unresolved. CDR3 length equals 11 residues. Germline CDR1 and CDR2: SEHNR and FQNEAQ (reference sequence). CDR3 protein: CGCDSGNTIYF. The CDR3 DNA sequence: TGTGGGTGCGATTCTGGAAACACCATATATTTT.

This chain uses TRBV6-1 with TRBJ1-6; 9 bases are a match to TRBD1. CDR3 length: 14 amino acids. Trimming took 6 bases from V and 10 from J; bases not matched to a gene: 7. CDR1 is MNHNS, CDR2 SASEGT, per germline. The CDR3 coding sequence is TGTGCCAGCAGGCGGGACAGGGTCAGGTCACCCCTCCACTTT. This sequence encodes CASRRDRVRSPLHF.

The rearrangement joins TRBV10-3 to TRBJ2-7; TRBD2 agrees at 8 bases. Germline V gene lookup returns CDR1 ENHRY and CDR2 SYGVKD. The ends lost 8 bases at V and 0 bases at J; junction bases unmatched: 9. The CDR3 length is 15 residues. CDR3 protein: CAIGTSGGISYEQYF. The CDR3 region has the DNA TGTGCCATCGGGACGAGCGGGGGAATCTCCTACGAGCAGTACTTC.

This sequence joins TRBV9 and TRBJ2-1, with TRBD2 matching over 8 bases. With V trimmed by 0 bases and J by 3 bases, 5 bases remained unmatched. The germline CDR1 and CDR2 sequences are SGDLS and YYNGEE. The length of the CDR3 is 16 residues. The CDR3 loop reads CASSVGAGGLYNEQFF. CDR3 sequence (DNA): TGTGCCAGCAGCGTAGGTGCGGGGGGCCTCTACAATGAGCAGTTCTTC.

In nucleotides, the CDR3 is TGTGCCAGCAGCGTAGGCTGGAGGGGCTTTAATGAAAAACTGTTTTTT. It encodes CASSVGWRGFNEKLFF. This rearrangement joins TRBV9 to TRBJ1-4; D may be TRBD1 (5 bases). The CDR3 is 16 residues long. Germline V gene lookup returns CDR1 SGDLS and CDR2 YYNGEE. The germline V and J ends were trimmed by 0 bases and 4 bases, with 13 bases remaining between them.

The sample holds one count of this clone. The V gene is TRBV9, the J gene TRBJ2-1; 13 bases line up with TRBD2. The CDR3 covers 16 residues. Trimming removed 0 bases from V and 9 bases from J; junction bases left unmatched: 6. Germline lookup yields CDR1 SGDLS and CDR2 YYNGEE. The CDR3 protein is CASSVVGTSGTIEQFF. CDR3 sequence (DNA): TGTGCCAGCAGCGTAGTAGGGACTAGCGGGACCATTGAGCAGTTCTTC. Drawing the rest from reference TRBV9 and TRBJ2-1, the complete variable domain is DSGVTQTPKHLITATGQRVTLRCSPRSGDLSVYWYQQSLDQGLQFLIQYYNGEERAKGNILERFSAQQFPDLHSELNLSSLELGDSALYFCASSVVGTSGTIEQFFGPGTRLTVL.

J is TRBJ2-7 and V is TRBV28, with 9 bases identical to TRBD1. The CDR3 runs 15 residues. Trimming removed 5 bases from V and 0 bases from J; junction bases left unmatched: 5. Germline-derived CDR1 and CDR2 are MDHEN and SYDVKM. The CDR3 loop is CASSPGQGGSYEQYF. The CDR3 bases are TGTGCCAGCAGTCCGGGACAGGGCGGCTCCTACGAGCAGTACTTC.

The rearrangement links TRBV9 to TRBJ2-3; 8 bases match TRBD2. The CDR3 covers 15 residues. Trimming cost V 0 bases and J 3 bases; bases outside gene matches: 3. The germline V gene has CDR1 SGDLS and CDR2 YYNGEE. CDR3 sequence reads: CASSVESSGTDTQYF. CDR3 sequence (DNA): TGTGCCAGCAGCGTAGAGTCTAGCGGGACAGATACGCAGTATTTT.

V usage is TRBV19 and J usage is TRBJ2-1, with 7 bases aligning to TRBD1. Germline CDR1 reads LNHDA; CDR2 reads SQIVND (reference sequence). V dropped 4 bases and J dropped 7; count of bases not matched to a gene: 7. The CDR3 totals 14 residues. CDR3: CASSTQGFPNEQFF. The CDR3 region has the DNA TGTGCCAGTAGTACACAGGGGTTTCCAAATGAGCAGTTCTTC.

The chain joins TRBV29-1 to TRBJ2-5, with TRBD2 matching over 10 bases. V lost 4 bases to trimming and J lost 8 bases; unmatched junction nucleotides: 7. CDR1 is SQVTM, CDR2 ANQGSEA, per germline. The CDR3 runs 13 residues. CDR3 bases: TGCAGCGTTGGAAGTAGCGGGGGGAATACCCAGTACTTC. This codes for CSVGSSGGNTQYF.

The genes are TRBV12-5 and TRBJ1-2; no firm D call. Trimming took off 7 bases at V and 8 bases at J, with 11 bases between the two ends. The CDR3 is 11 residues long. Per germline, CDR1 LGHNT and CDR2 FRNRAP. CDR3 bases: TGTGCTAGTGCCCGTGAGGGAGGCTACACCTTC. Its protein product is CASAREGGYTF.

This chain uses TRBV6-5 with TRBJ1-5; D unresolved. Trimming shortened V by 6 bases and J by 1 base, and 10 bases separated the two germline ends. Germline V gene data show CDR1 as MNHEY and CDR2 as SVGAGI. CDR3 size: 14 residues. The CDR3 coding sequence is TGTGCCAGCAGGTCCGACGGGAGCAATCAGCCCCAGCATTTT. Translating gives CASRSDGSNQPQHF.

The chain recombines TRBV9 with TRBJ1-4; 8 nucleotides line up with TRBD1. Germline V gives CDR1 SGDLS, CDR2 YYNGEE. J was trimmed by 3 bases and V by 4 bases; bases with no gene match: 11. The CDR3 contains 17 residues. CDR3 nucleotides: TGTGCCAGCAGCAAGGGACAGGCGTTTTCGGCTAATGAAAAACTGTTTTTT. Protein: CASSKGQAFSANEKLFF.

This chain links TRBV6-5 with TRBJ2-5; 9 bases match TRBD2. From germline, CDR1 is MNHEY and CDR2 SVGAGI. The CDR3 runs 15 residues. Trimming cost V 10 bases and J 14 bases; bases outside gene matches: 23. CDR3 protein: CATATAGGGNTQFYF. The CDR3 coding sequence is TGTGCCACAGCAACGGCGGGAGGGGGAAATACTCAGTTTTACTTC.